This T cell receptor (beta chain) was recovered during a study of persistence of HIV-infected CD4 T cells. Lysates of CMV-infected fibroblasts at around 9.8 ug/mL stimulated these cells. CD40L-negative CD69-negative CD45RO-high memory CD4+ T cells were sorted as populations depleted of antigen-responding cells. Comment on this clone: Its antigen is not known.

The CDR3 consists of 15 residues. The junction had 8 bases not matched to a gene; V was cut back by 7 bases and J by 0 bases. CDR1 and CDR2 from the germline V gene are LNHDA and SQIVND (reference sequence). Sequencing used immunoSEQ version 4 in survey mode. Produced via immunoSEQ multiplex PCR; TCRdb's table is partial and in-frame only. The sample shows more than 45,000 clones, about 81% of them seen only once. The starting material was CD4+ T cells sorted from PBMCs after roughly 17-hour stimulation, obtained from a patient who received antiretroviral therapy. The TCR comes from an adult man with HIV who was CMV-seropositive. The chain employs TRBV19 and TRBJ2-7; 8 positions agree with TRBD1. The CDR3 DNA follows: TGTGCCAGTAAGAAGAGACAGGGGTCCTCCTACGAGCAGTACTTC. This gives the protein CASKKRQGSSYEQYF.